The clone carrying this TCR beta chain was observed at least ten times. The antigen is not known. Template was bulk tumor genomic DNA, around 620 ng per sample. Several biopsies were spaced far apart within each primary tumor and obtained as surgery took place. The cohort was untreated, with newly diagnosed non-small cell lung cancer undergoing curative surgery. Donation came from patients with newly diagnosed non-small cell lung cancer who were having surgery with curative intent. Trimming stripped 0 bases from V and 12 bases from J, with 15 bases between. CDR1 and CDR2 (germline): KGHSH, LQKENI. The CDR3 loop spans 14 amino acids. The data were obtained in a study of immune heterogeneity within non-small cell lung tumors. Findings and limits, study-wide: Identical dominant CDR3 beta clonotypes showed recurrence across tumor sites within a patient, and site-unique high-frequency clones were also present. Some T-cell receptor beta clonotypes occurred at high frequency. These high-frequency clonotypes were largely distinct between individual patients.

Multiplex PCR amplified the TCR beta CDR3 region. Its first round ran for about 10 cycles with 32 V and 13 J primers. TCRdb re-called the multiplex PCR reads through MiXCR, storing one row per CDR3 protein. Seen here are some 10,000 distinct CDR3 sequences, under 20% observed once, and the top ten hold about 3.5%. V usage is TRBV18 and J usage is TRBJ2-1; either TRBD1 or TRBD2 may fit D (6 bases each). The sequence came from a man in his forties with non-small cell lung cancer. Sequencing input: lung tumor tissue. This CDR3 reads CASSPPYKQGGQFF. CDR3 sequence (DNA): TGTGCCAGCTCACCACCGTATAAACAGGGAGGGCAGTTCTTC.